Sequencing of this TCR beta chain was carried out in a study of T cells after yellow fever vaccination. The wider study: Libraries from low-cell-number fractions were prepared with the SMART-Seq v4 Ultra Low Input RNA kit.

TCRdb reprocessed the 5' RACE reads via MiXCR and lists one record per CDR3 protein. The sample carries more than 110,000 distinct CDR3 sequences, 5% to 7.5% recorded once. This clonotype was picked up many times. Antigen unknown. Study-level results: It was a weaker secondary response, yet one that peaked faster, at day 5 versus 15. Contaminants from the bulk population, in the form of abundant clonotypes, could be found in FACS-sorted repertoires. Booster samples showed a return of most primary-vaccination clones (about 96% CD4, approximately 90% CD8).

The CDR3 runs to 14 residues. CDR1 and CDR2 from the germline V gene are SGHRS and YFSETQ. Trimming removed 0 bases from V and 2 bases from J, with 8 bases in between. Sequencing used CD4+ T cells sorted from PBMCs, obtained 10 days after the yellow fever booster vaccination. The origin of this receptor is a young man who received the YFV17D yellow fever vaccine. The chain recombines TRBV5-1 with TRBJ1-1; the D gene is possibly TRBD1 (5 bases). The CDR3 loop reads CASSLDGGNTEAFF. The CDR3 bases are TGCGCCAGCAGCTTGGACGGGGGTAACACTGAAGCTTTCTTT. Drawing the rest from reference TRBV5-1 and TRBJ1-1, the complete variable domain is KAGVTQTPRYLIKTRGQQVTLSCSPISGHRSVSWYQQTPGQGLQFLFEYFSETQRNKGNFPGRFSGRQFSNSRSEMNVSTLELGDSALYLCASSLDGGNTEAFFGQGTRLTVV.